Sequencing of this T cell receptor (beta chain) was carried out in a study of blood T cell repertoires in COVID-19. Overall study: The origin of the acute and convalescent COVID-19 samples was the United States, Italy and Spain. The analysed material was cDNA or gDNA that came from T cells, B-cell-depleted T cells, or PBMCs.

As originally analysed: Amplifying reference gene primers gave estimates of nucleated cell counts. Here immunoSEQ multiplex PCR was the method, and the copy in TCRdb shows in-frame clones only, minus some. D and trimming come from the DNA, and the V and J calls and clone size come from that table. Seen here are around 70,000 clones, roughly 74% observed once, and the top ten hold around 15%. Germline V gene lookup returns CDR1 SGHRS and CDR2 YFSETQ. There are 12 residues in the CDR3. J lost 7 bases, V lost 3 bases, and 4 bases had no gene match. The sequencing sample was made of peripheral blood. The receptor's source is a human donor in a cohort sampled during active COVID-19. The gene calls are TRBV5-1 and TRBJ2-7; TRBD2 matches at 7 bases. CDR3 DNA: TGCGCCAGCAGCTGGGACTATGGTGAGCAGTACTTC. This translates into CASSWDYGEQYF.